This T cell receptor (beta chain) is drawn from a study of T and B cells in COVID-19 patients. For the study at large: Most recovered patients had mild to moderate COVID-19 treated as outpatients. Of over 18 active-infection patients, 12 were critically ill with mechanical ventilation or extracorporeal membrane oxygenation. General study points: Few blood samples existed from mildly ill patients during symptoms or early in severe cases. Patients with COVID-19 reportedly showed strongly skewed T cell receptor beta variable and joining gene usage.

A word on this clonotype: As yet, its antigen is unknown.

Between the trimmed V and J ends, which lost 4 bases and 5 bases, there was a span of 19 bases. The CDR3 consists of 15 residues. Germline CDR1 reads SGHDT; CDR2 reads YYEEEE. From blood, roughly 240-550 ng of genomic DNA served as TRB template. Multiplex PCR with BIOMED2 TRB-A/B primer pools amplified TRB rearrangements. Each CDR3 protein gets one entry after TCRdb re-called the multiplex PCR reads with MiXCR. This table has around 19,000 distinct CDR3 sequences, just over 35% appearing once. This TCR derives from a human donor with active COVID-19. The V gene is TRBV5-6, the J gene TRBJ2-7; D perhaps matches TRBD1 (5 bases). The sample consisted of blood. The CDR3 protein is CASSPRQLLVHEQYV. In DNA, the CDR3 is TGTGCCAGCAGCCCGAGACAGTTGCTGGTCCACGAGCAGTACGTC.